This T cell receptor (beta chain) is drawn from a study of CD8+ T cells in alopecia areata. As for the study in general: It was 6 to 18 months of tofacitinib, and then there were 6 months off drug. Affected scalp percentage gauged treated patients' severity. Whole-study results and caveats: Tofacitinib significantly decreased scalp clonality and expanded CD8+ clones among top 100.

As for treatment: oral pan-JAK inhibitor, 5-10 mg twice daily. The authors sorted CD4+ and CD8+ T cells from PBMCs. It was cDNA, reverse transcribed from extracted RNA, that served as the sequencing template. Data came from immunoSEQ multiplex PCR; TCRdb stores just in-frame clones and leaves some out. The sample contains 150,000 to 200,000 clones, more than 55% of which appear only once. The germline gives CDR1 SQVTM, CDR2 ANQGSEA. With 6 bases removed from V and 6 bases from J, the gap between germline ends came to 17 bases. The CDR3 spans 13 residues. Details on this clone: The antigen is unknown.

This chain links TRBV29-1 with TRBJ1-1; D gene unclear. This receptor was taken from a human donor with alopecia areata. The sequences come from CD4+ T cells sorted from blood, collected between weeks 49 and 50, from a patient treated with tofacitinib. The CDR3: CSVLAQYSAEAFF. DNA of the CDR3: TGCAGCGTCCTCGCTCAGTATTCCGCTGAAGCTTTCTTT.